This TCR beta chain was documented in a study of blood T cell repertoires in COVID-19. Study summary: The United States, Italy and Spain supplied acute and convalescent COVID-19 samples. Nucleic acid was either cDNA or gDNA, and it came from T cells, B-cell-depleted T cells, or PBMCs.

In the source study's methods: Nucleated cell number was recorded as an estimate derived from reference gene primer amplification. Measured with immunoSEQ multiplex PCR; TCRdb has only the in-frame clones, and not every one. V and J calls and clone size are as listed in that table; D and trimming were resolved from the DNA. This table holds some 150,000 clones, about 90% found once. The CDR3 totals 14 residues. Germline V CDR1 and CDR2: MDHEN, SYDVKM. Trimming at V came to 6 bases and at J to 3 bases, leaving 4 bases not matched to a gene. The TCR sequence derives from a man aged 50 or older with acute or convalescent COVID-19. The rearrangement joins TRBV28 to TRBJ2-7; TRBD1 agrees at 11 bases. The specimen was peripheral blood. In DNA form, the CDR3 reads TGTGCCAGCAGCGCAGGGACAGGGGGCTACGAGCAGTACTTC. Amino acid sequence: CASSAGTGGYEQYF.